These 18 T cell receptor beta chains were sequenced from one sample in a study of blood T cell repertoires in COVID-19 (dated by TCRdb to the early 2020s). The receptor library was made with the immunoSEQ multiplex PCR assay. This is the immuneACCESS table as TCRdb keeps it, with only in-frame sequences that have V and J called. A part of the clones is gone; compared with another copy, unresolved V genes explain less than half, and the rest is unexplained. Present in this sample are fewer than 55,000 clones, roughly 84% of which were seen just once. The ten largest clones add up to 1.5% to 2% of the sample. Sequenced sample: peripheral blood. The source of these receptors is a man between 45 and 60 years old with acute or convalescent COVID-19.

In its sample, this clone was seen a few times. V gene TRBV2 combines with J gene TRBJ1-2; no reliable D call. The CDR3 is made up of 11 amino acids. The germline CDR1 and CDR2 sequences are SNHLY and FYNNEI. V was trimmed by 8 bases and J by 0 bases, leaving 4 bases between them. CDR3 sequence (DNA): TGTGCCAGCTCTGCTAACTATGGCTACACCTTC. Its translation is CASSANYGYTF.

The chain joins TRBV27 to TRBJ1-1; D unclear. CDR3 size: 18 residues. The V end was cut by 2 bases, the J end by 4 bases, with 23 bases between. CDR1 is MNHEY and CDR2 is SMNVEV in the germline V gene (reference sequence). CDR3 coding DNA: TGTGCCAGCAGTTTACGGTTAGCGAGGACCGTTAAGGTCACTGAAGCTTTCTTT. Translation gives CASSLRLARTVKVTEAFF.

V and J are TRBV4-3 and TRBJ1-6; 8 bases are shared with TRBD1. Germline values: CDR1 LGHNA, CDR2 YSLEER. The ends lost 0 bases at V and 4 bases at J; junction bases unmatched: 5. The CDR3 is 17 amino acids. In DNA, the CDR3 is TGCGCCAGCAGCCAAGATCTTGGACAGGGATATAATTCACCCCTCCACTTT. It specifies CASSQDLGQGYNSPLHF.

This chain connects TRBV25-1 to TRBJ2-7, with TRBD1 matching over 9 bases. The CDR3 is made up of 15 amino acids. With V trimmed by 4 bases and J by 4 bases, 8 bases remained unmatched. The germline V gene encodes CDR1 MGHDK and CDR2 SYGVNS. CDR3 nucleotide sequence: TGTGCCAGCAGTGGGCCCACGACAGGGGGGTACGAGCAGTACTTC. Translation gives CASSGPTTGGYEQYF.

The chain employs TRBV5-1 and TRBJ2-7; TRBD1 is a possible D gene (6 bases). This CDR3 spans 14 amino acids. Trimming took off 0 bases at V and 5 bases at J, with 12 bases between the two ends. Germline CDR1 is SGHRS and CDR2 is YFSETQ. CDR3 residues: CASSLGAGVNEQYF. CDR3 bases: TGCGCCAGCAGCTTGGGGGCAGGGGTAAACGAGCAGTACTTC. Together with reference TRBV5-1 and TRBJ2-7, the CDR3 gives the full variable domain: KAGVTQTPRYLIKTRGQQVTLSCSPISGHRSVSWYQQTPGQGLQFLFEYFSETQRNKGNFPGRFSGRQFSNSRSEMNVSTLELGDSALYLCASSLGAGVNEQYFGPGTRLTVT.

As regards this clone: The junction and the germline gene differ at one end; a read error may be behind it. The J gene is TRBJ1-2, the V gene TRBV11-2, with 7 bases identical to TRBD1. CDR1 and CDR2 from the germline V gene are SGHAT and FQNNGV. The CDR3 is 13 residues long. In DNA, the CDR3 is TGTGCCAGCAGCCCTGCGGGACAGCTGGTTTGGGACTTC. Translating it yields CASSPAGQLVWDF.

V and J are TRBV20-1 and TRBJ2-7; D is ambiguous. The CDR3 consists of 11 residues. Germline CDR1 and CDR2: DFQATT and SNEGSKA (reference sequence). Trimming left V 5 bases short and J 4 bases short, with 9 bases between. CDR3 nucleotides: TGCAGTGCTGTTGACGGGTACGAGCAGTACTTC. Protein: CSAVDGYEQYF.

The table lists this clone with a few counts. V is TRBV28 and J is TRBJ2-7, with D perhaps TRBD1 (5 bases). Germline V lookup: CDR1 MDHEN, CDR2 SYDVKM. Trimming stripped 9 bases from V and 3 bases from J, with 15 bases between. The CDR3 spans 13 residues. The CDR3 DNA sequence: TGTGCCAGTTCAGGGTTTTCCTTCTACGAGCAGTACTTC. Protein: CASSGFSFYEQYF.

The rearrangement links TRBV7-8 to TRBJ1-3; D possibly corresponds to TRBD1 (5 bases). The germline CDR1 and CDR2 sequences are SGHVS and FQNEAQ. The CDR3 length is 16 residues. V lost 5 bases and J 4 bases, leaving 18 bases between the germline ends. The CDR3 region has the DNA TGTGCCAGCAGCGCGGGCGGGGGAGCAAGAGGAAACACCATATATTTT. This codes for CASSAGGGARGNTIYF.

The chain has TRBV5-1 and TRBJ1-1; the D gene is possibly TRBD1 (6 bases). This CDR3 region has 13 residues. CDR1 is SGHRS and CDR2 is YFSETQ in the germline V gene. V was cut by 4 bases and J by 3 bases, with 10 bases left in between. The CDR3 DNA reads TGCGCCAGCAGCCTACAGGGTGACACTGAAGCTTTCTTT. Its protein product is CASSLQGDTEAFF. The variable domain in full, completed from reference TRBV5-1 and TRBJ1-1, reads KAGVTQTPRYLIKTRGQQVTLSCSPISGHRSVSWYQQTPGQGLQFLFEYFSETQRNKGNFPGRFSGRQFSNSRSEMNVSTLELGDSALYLCASSLQGDTEAFFGQGTRLTVV.

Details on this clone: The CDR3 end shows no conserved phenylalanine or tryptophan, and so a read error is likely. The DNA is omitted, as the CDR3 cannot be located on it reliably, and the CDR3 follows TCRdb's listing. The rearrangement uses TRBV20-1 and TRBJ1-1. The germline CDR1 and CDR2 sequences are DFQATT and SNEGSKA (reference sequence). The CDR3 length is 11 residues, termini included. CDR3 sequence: CSAWEGPHVSV.

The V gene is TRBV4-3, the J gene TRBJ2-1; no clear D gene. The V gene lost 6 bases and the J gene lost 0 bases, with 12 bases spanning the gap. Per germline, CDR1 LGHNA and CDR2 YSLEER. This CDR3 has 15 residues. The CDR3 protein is CASRESTNSYNEQFF. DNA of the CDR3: TGCGCCAGCAGGGAGAGCACGAACTCCTACAATGAGCAGTTCTTC.

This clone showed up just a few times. The CDR3 is CASRRSGGARTDTQYF. CDR3 sequence (DNA): TGTGCCAGTAGAAGAAGCGGGGGGGCACGCACAGATACGCAGTATTTT. The chain has TRBV19 and TRBJ2-3; the match to TRBD2 covers 10 bases. The CDR3 is made up of 16 amino acids. Germline values: CDR1 LNHDA, CDR2 SQIVND (reference sequence). V shed 6 bases, J shed 1 base, and the junction held 7 bases outside the gene matches. Full variable domain (remainder filled in from reference TRBV19 and TRBJ2-3): DGGITQSPKYLFRKEGQNVTLSCEQNLNHDAMYWYRQDPGQGLRLIYYSQIVNDFQKGDIAEGYSVSREKKESFPLTVTSAQKNPTAFYLCASRRSGGARTDTQYFGPGTRLTVL.

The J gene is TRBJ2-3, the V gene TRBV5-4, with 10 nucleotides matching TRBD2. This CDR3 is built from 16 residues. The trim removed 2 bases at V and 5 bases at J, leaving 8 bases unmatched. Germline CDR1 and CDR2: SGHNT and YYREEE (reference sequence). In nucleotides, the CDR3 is TGTGCCAGCAGCTTCCCGCTAGCGGGAGTCGGAGATACGCAGTATTTT. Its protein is CASSFPLAGVGDTQYF.

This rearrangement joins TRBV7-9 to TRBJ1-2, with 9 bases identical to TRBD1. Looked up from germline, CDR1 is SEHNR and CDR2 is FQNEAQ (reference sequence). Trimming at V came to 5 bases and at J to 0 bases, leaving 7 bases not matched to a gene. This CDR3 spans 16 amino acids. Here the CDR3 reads CASSEGQGMSNYGYTF. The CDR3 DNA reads TGTGCCAGCAGCGAGGGACAGGGTATGTCTAACTATGGCTACACCTTC.

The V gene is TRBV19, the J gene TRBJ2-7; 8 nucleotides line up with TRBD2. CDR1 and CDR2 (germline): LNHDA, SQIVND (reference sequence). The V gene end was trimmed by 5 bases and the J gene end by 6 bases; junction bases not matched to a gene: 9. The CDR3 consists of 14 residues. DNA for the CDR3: TGTGCCAGTAGTCCGCTAGCGGGTGGGGGCGAGCAGTACTTC. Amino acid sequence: CASSPLAGGGEQYF.

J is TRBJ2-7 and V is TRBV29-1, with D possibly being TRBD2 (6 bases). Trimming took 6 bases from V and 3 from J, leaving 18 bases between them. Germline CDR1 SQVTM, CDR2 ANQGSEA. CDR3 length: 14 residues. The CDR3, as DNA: TGCAGCGTCCATCCGGGACCGGACTACTACGAGCAGTACTTC. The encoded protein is CSVHPGPDYYEQYF.

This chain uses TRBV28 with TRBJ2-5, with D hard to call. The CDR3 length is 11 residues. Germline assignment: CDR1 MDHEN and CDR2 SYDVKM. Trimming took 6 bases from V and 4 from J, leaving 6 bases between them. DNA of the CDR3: TGTGCCAGCAGACGGGTAGAGACCCAGTACTTC. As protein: CASRRVETQYF.